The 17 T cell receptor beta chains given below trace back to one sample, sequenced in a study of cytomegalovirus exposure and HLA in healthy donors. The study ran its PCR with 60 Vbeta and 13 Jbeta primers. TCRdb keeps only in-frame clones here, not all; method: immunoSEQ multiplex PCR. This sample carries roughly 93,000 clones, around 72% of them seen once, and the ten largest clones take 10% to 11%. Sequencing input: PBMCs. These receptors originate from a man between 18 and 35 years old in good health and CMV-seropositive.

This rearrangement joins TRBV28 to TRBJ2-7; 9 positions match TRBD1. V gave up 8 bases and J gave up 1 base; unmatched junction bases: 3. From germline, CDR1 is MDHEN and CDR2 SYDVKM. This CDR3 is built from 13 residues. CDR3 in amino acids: CASSGTGSYEQYF. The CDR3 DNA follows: TGTGCCAGCTCCGGGACAGGGTCCTACGAGCAGTACTTC.

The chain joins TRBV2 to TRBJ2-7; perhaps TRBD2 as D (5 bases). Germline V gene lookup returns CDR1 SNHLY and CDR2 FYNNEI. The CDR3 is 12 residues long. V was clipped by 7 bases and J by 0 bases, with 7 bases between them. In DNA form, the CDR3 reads TGTGCCAGCATGAGGGACTCCTACGAGCAGTACTTC. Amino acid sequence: CASMRDSYEQYF.

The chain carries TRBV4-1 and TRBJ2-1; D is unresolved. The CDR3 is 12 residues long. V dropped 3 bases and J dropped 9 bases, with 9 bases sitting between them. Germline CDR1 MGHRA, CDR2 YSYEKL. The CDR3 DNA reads TGCGCCAGCAGCCATGTTACGAGTGAGCAGTTCTTC. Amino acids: CASSHVTSEQFF.

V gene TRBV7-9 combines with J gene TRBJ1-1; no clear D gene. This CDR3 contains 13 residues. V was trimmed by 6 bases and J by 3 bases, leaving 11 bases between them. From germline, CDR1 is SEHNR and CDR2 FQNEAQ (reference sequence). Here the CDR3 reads CASSSGRDTEAFF. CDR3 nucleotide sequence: TGTGCCAGCAGTTCTGGTCGGGACACTGAAGCTTTCTTT.

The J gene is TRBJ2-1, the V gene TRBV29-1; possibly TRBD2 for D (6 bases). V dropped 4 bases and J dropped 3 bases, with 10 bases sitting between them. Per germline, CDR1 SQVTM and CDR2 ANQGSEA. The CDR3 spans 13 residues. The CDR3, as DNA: TGCAGCGTTGCCCGGGGAGGCTACAATGAGCAGTTCTTC. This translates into CSVARGGYNEQFF.

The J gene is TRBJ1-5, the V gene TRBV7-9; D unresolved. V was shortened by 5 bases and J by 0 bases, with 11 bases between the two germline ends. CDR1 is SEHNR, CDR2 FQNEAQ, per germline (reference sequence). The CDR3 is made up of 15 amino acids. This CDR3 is CASSESADSNQPQHF. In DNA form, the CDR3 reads TGTGCCAGCAGCGAGAGCGCGGATAGCAATCAGCCCCAGCATTTT.

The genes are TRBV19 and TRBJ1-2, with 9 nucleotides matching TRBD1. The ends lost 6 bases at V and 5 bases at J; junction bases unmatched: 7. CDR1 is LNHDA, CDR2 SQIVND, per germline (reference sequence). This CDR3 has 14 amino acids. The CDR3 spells CASRAGTGIYGYTF. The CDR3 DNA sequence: TGTGCCAGTAGGGCCGGGACAGGGATTTATGGCTACACCTTC.

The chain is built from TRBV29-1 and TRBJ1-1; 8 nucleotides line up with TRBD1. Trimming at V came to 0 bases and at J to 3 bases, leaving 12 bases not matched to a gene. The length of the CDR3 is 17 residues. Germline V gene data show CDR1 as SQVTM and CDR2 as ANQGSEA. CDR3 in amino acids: CSVEDPGGTGGYTEAFF. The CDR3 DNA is TGCAGCGTTGAAGATCCCGGTGGAACAGGGGGTTACACTGAAGCTTTCTTT.

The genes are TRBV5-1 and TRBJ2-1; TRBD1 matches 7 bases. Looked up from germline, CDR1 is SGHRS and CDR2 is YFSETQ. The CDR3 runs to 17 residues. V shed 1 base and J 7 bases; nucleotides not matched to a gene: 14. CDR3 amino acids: CASSLWHETGSGNEQFF. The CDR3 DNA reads TGCGCCAGCAGCTTGTGGCATGAGACAGGGTCGGGTAATGAGCAGTTCTTC.

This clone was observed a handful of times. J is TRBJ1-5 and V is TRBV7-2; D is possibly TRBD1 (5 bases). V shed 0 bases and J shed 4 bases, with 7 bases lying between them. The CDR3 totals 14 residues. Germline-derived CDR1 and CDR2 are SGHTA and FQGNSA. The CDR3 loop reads CASSLARTNQPQHF. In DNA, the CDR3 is TGTGCCAGCAGCTTAGCCCGGACAAATCAGCCCCAGCATTTT.

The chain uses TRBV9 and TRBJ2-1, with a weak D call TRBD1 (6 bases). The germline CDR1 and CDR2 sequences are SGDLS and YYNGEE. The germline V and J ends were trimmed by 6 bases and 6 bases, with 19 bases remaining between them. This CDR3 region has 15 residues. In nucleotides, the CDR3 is TGTGCCAGCACCCGATCCCCGACAGGTGGCAATGAGCAGTTCTTC. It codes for CASTRSPTGGNEQFF.

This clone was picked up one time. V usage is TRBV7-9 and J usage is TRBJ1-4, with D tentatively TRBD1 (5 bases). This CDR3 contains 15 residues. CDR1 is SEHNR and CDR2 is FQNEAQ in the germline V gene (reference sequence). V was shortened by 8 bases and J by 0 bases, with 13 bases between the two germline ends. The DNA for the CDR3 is TGTGCCAGCCAAAAGGGGATTGCAACTAATGAAAAACTGTTTTTT. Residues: CASQKGIATNEKLFF.

The CDR3 DNA sequence: TGCAGTGCCCGGAACACCGGGGAGCTGTTTTTT. Its translation is CSARNTGELFF. J is TRBJ2-2 and V is TRBV20-1; D is uncertain. V shed 6 bases and J shed 1 base, with 3 bases lying between them. Germline-derived CDR1 and CDR2 are DFQATT and SNEGSKA (reference sequence). CDR3 length: 11 residues.

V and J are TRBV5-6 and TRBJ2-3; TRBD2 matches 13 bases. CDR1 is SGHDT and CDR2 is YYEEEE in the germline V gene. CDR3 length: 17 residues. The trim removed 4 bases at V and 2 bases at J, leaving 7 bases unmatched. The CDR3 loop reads CASSLGLAGASTDTQYF. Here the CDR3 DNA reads TGTGCCAGCAGCCTAGGACTAGCGGGGGCCTCCACAGATACGCAGTATTTT.

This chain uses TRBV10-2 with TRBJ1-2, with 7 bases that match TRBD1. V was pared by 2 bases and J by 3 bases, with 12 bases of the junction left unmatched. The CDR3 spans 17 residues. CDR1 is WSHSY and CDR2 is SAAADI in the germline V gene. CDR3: CASSEETGMPAYYGYTF. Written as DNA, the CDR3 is TGCGCCAGCAGTGAGGAGACAGGGATGCCCGCTTACTATGGCTACACCTTC.

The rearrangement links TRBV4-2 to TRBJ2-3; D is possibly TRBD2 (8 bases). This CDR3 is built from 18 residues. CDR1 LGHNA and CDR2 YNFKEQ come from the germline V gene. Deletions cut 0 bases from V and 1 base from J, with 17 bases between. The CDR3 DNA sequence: TGTGCCAGCAGCCAAGATCGACGGGGGGGGACAGGCACAGATACGCAGTATTTT. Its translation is CASSQDRRGGTGTDTQYF.

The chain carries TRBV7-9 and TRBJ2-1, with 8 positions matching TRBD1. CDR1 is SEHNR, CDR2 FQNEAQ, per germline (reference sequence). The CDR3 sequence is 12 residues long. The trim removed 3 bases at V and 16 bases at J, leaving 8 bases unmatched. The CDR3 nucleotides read TGTGCCAGCAGCTTCGGACAGGGTGGTTTTTTCTTC. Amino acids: CASSFGQGGFFF.